Listed below are T cell receptor beta chains from one sample, sequenced in a study of T cells in tuberculosis. The table came from immunoSEQ multiplex PCR; TCRdb's copy has only in-frame clones and leaves some out. The sample comprises approximately 31,000 clones, about 82% of which are singletons, and 5.2% rests with the top ten. The sample was PBMCs, taken at tuberculosis diagnosis. The origin of the receptors is an adult with tuberculosis. Each CDR3 is given with its conserved first and last residue. D genes are given only for firm matches. Only part of the rows carry a size: once, few, many, or a class if the clone is expanded.

D,V,size,J,length,CDR3,DNA
.,TRBV6-6,.,TRBJ2-4,14,CASSYERAKNIQYF,TGTGCCAGCAGTTACGAGCGGGCCAAAAACATTCAGTACTTC
TRBD2,TRBV5-1,.,TRBJ2-3,18,CASSLSRGGPQLSDTQYF,TGCGCCAGCAGCTTGTCCCGGGGGGGGCCCCAACTCTCAGATACGCAGTATTTT
TRBD1,TRBV6-1,.,TRBJ2-3,14,CASSDTGGRDTQYF,TGTGCCAGCAGTGACACAGGGGGCAGGGATACGCAGTATTTT
TRBD2,TRBV5-6,once,TRBJ2-5,15,CASSYRTSGEETQYF,TGTGCCAGCAGCTACCGGACTAGCGGGGAAGAGACCCAGTACTTC
.,TRBV6-7,.,TRBJ2-3,15,CASTGGEPHTDTQYF,TGTGCCAGCACCGGAGGGGAGCCACACACAGATACGCAGTATTTT
.,TRBV9,.,TRBJ1-6,15,CASSVQDSHNSPLHF,TGTGCCAGCAGCGTACAGGACAGTCATAATTCACCCCTCCACTTT
.,TRBV9,.,TRBJ2-3,12,CASSVEQDTQYF,TGTGCCAGCAGCGTAGAGCAAGATACGCAGTATTTT
TRBD2,TRBV5-1,.,TRBJ2-5,14,CASRAGGFQETQYF,TGCGCCAGCAGAGCGGGGGGTTTTCAAGAGACCCAGTACTTC
TRBD1,TRBV29-1,.,TRBJ2-5,13,CSGRDRVEETQYF,TGCAGCGGCCGGGACAGGGTTGAAGAGACCCAGTACTTC
TRBD1,TRBV6-5,.,TRBJ2-7,14,CASSYDRGQYEQYF,TGTGCCAGCAGTTACGATAGGGGACAGTACGAGCAGTACTTC
TRBD1,TRBV6-1,.,TRBJ1-5,16,CASSEVGWTGDQPQHF,TGTGCCAGCAGTGAAGTGGGCTGGACAGGGGATCAGCCCCAGCATTTT
.,TRBV28,.,TRBJ1-3,14,CASSLSASGNTIYF,TGTGCCAGCAGTTTAAGCGCTTCTGGAAACACCATATATTTT
TRBD1,TRBV25-1,.,TRBJ2-5,15,CASSQPGTGAETQYF,TGTGCCAGCAGTCAGCCAGGGACAGGGGCCGAGACCCAGTACTTC
TRBD1,TRBV6-5,.,TRBJ2-5,14,CASSPGTAKETQYF,TGTGCCAGCAGCCCCGGGACAGCGAAAGAGACCCAGTACTTC
.,TRBV11-2,.,TRBJ2-1,16,CASSLFLGSPRNEQFF,TGTGCCAGCAGCTTATTCCTGGGTAGCCCTCGTAATGAGCAGTTCTTC
.,TRBV5-1,.,TRBJ2-6,18,CASSLDRFQNPGANVLTF,TGCGCCAGCAGCTTGGACAGGTTTCAGAATCCTGGGGCCAACGTCCTGACTTTC
.,TRBV19,.,TRBJ2-2,15,CASSDRGGGTGELFF,TGTGCCAGTAGCGACAGGGGCGGGGGCACCGGGGAGCTGTTTTTT
TRBD1,TRBV18,.,TRBJ2-1,14,CASSRTGYYNEQFF,TGTGCCAGCTCACGGACAGGGTATTACAATGAGCAGTTCTTC
.,TRBV29-1,.,TRBJ2-4,13,CSVPGGSSDIQYF,TGCAGCGTCCCAGGGGGGAGTTCGGACATTCAGTACTTC
.,TRBV27,.,TRBJ2-7,13,CASKRTSAYEQYF,TGTGCCAGCAAACGGACAAGTGCCTACGAGCAGTACTTC
TRBD1,TRBV4-1,.,TRBJ2-1,14,CASSQGTGVREQFF,TGCGCCAGCAGCCAGGGGACAGGGGTAAGAGAGCAGTTCTTC
TRBD2,TRBV5-6,.,TRBJ2-5,17,CASSFSGTSGSQETQYF,TGTGCCAGCAGCTTCAGTGGAACTAGCGGGTCTCAAGAGACCCAGTACTTC
.,TRBV6-5,.,TRBJ2-7,12,CASSYRRGEQYF,TGTGCCAGCAGTTACCGGCGGGGAGAGCAGTACTTC
TRBD1,TRBV19,.,TRBJ2-6,19,CASSIDDRGRRGRANVLTF,TGTGCCAGTAGTATAGATGACAGGGGGCGCCGCGGCCGGGCCAACGTCCTGACTTTC
.,TRBV7-8,.,TRBJ2-7,14,CASSSAGLDYEQYF,TGTGCCAGCAGCTCGGCAGGGCTCGACTACGAGCAGTACTTC
.,TRBV5-1,.,TRBJ2-5,14,CASSSGQSRETQYF,TGCGCCAGCAGCTCAGGACAGTCTCGGGAGACCCAGTACTTC
.,TRBV30,.,TRBJ1-6,11,CAWKGNSPLHF,TGTGCCTGGAAGGGGAATTCACCCCTCCACTTT
TRBD1,TRBV5-8,.,TRBJ1-1,15,CASSPRQGMNTEAFF,TGTGCCAGCAGCCCTCGACAGGGAATGAACACTGAAGCTTTCTTT